This T cell receptor beta chain was retrieved from a study of breast tumors, draining lymph nodes, adjacent tissues. This clonotype was detected ten times or more. Antigen unknown. A single record per CDR3 protein comes from TCRdb applying MiXCR to the multiplex PCR reads. Of approximately 170,000 distinct CDR3 sequences listed, roughly a third were seen once; the top ten hold around 4.5%. The V and J ends lost 5 bases and 2 bases, in that order; junction bases with no gene match: 7. The CDR3 runs 15 residues. Germline assignment: CDR1 SGHNT and CDR2 YYREEE (reference sequence). Breast cancer patients provided tissue from their axillary draining lymph nodes. Findings of the study overall: Luminal-like breast cancer showed significantly higher tumor–nontumor repertoire similarity than basal-like.

The TCR originated in a female donor with breast cancer. Some clones in this sample may be carry-over from other donors' samples. The chain is built from TRBV5-4 and TRBJ2-7, with TRBD1 identical over 10 bases. Specimen: axillary lymph node tissue. This CDR3 reads CASRPRDRGPYEQYF. In DNA, the CDR3 is TGTGCCAGCAGGCCCCGGGACAGGGGACCCTACGAGCAGTACTTC.